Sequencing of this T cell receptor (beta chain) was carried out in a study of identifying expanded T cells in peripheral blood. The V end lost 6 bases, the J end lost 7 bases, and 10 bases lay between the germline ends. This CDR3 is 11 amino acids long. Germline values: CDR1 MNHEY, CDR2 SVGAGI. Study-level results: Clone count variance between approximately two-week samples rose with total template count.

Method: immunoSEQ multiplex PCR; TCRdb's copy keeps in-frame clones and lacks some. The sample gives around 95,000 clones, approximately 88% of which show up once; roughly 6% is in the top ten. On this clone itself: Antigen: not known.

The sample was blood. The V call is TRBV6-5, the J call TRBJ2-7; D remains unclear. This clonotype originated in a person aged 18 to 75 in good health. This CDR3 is CASRGLIEQYF. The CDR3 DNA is TGTGCCAGCAGGGGTCTAATTGAGCAGTACTTC.